These T cell receptor beta chains were read from a single sample in a study of shared clonotypes between healthy human individuals. Profiled with immunoSEQ multiplex PCR; TCRdb holds only in-frame clones, not every one. The sample lists roughly 500,000 clones; about four fifths were seen once. Sequencing was done on a sample of PBMCs. The receptors were gathered from a middle-aged woman in good health. Some clones in this sample may be carry-over from other donors' samples. The CDR3 runs from the conserved cysteine through the conserved F or W. The order of the fields is clone size, J gene, D gene, V gene, CDR3 DNA, CDR3 protein. The D gene is left open where the match is weak. Where a row states a size, it is once, few, many or the class of an expanded clone; other rows omit it.

size: -
J: TRBJ2-5
D: TRBD2
V: TRBV5-5
DNA: TGTGCCAGCAGCTTGGTAGCGGGCCTAGAGACCCAGTACTTC
CDR3: CASSLVAGLETQYF

size: -
J: TRBJ1-1
D: -
V: TRBV7-8
DNA: TGTGCCAGCAGCTACAGGAACACTGAAGCTTTCTTT
CDR3: CASSYRNTEAFF

size: -
J: TRBJ2-7
D: -
V: TRBV29-1
DNA: TGCAGCGTCCGGCGGGGTTGGCAGCAAAACTACGAGCAGTACTTC
CDR3: CSVRRGWQQNYEQYF

size: once
J: TRBJ2-7
D: TRBD1
V: TRBV6-4
DNA: TGTGCCAGCAGCGGGACAGGGTATGGAGAGCAGTACTTC
CDR3: CASSGTGYGEQYF

size: -
J: TRBJ2-7
D: TRBD2
V: TRBV7-9
DNA: TGTGCCAGCAGCCCCTGGACTAGCGCCGCCGACGAGCAGTACTTC
CDR3: CASSPWTSAADEQYF

size: -
J: TRBJ2-5
D: TRBD2
V: TRBV7-3
DNA: TGTGCCAGCAGCTTACAGGCGGGAGCGATCGAGACCCAGTACTTC
CDR3: CASSLQAGAIETQYF

size: -
J: TRBJ2-6
D: TRBD1
V: TRBV28
DNA: TGTGCCAGCAGACGGACAGGTCTTGGGGCCAACGTCCTGACTTTC
CDR3: CASRRTGLGANVLTF

size: -
J: TRBJ1-1
D: -
V: TRBV5-6
DNA: TGTGCCAGCAGCCGGAACAGGGACACTGAAGCTTTCTTT
CDR3: CASSRNRDTEAFF

size: -
J: TRBJ2-1
D: TRBD1
V: TRBV7-3
DNA: TGTGCCAGCAGCTTACAGAATACAGGGGTCAATGAGCAGTTCTTC
CDR3: CASSLQNTGVNEQFF

size: -
J: TRBJ1-6
D: TRBD1
V: TRBV28
DNA: TGTGCCAGCAGTTTGGGACAGGCGAATTCACCCCTCCACTTT
CDR3: CASSLGQANSPLHF

size: -
J: TRBJ2-2
D: TRBD1
V: TRBV5-1
DNA: TGCGCCAGCAGCTTACTTACAGGGGCCACCGGGGAGCTGTTTTTT
CDR3: CASSLLTGATGELFF

size: -
J: TRBJ1-1
D: -
V: TRBV5-8
DNA: TGTGCCAGCAGCTTTCCGGGACTTGAAGCTTTCTTT
CDR3: CASSFPGLEAFF

size: few
J: TRBJ2-5
D: TRBD2
V: TRBV4-1
DNA: TGCGCCAGCAGCCAATTGGCGCCTTTAGCGGGAGGGACTCAAGAGACCCAGTACTTC
CDR3: CASSQLAPLAGGTQETQYF

size: -
J: TRBJ2-2
D: -
V: TRBV14
DNA: TGTGCCAGCAGCCAAGATTGGGCGGCCGGGGAGCTGTTTTTT
CDR3: CASSQDWAAGELFF

size: -
J: TRBJ2-3
D: -
V: TRBV11-2
DNA: TGTGCCAGCAGCACACGACTGGACAGAGGCACAGATACGCAGTATTTT
CDR3: CASSTRLDRGTDTQYF

size: -
J: TRBJ2-1
D: TRBD2
V: TRBV19
DNA: TGTGCCAGTAGTTCAGGTAGCGGGAGTAACAATGAGCAGTTCTTC
CDR3: CASSSGSGSNNEQFF

size: -
J: TRBJ2-2
D: -
V: TRBV5-1
DNA: TGCGCCAGCAGCCAGGCAGCTAACACCGGGGAGCTGTTTTTT
CDR3: CASSQAANTGELFF

size: -
J: TRBJ2-2
D: -
V: TRBV10-3
DNA: TGTGCCATCAGTGTCGGGCGGGATACCGGGGAGCTGTTTTTT
CDR3: CAISVGRDTGELFF

size: -
J: TRBJ2-3
D: -
V: TRBV5-1
DNA: TGCGCCAGCAGCTTGTTGACCAGTTTAGATACGCAGTATTTT
CDR3: CASSLLTSLDTQYF

size: -
J: TRBJ2-1
D: -
V: TRBV6-5
DNA: TGTGCCAGCAGTTATGAGGGGCTCCCCTACAATGAGCAGTTCTTC
CDR3: CASSYEGLPYNEQFF

size: -
J: TRBJ1-1
D: -
V: TRBV5-1
DNA: TGCGCCAGCAGCTCCGACATGAACACTGAAGCTTTCTTT
CDR3: CASSSDMNTEAFF

size: -
J: TRBJ2-1
D: TRBD1
V: TRBV7-9
DNA: TGTGCCAGCAGCTCCTACCAGGGGGCGAATTTTAATGAGCAGTTCTTC
CDR3: CASSSYQGANFNEQFF

size: -
J: TRBJ1-1
D: -
V: TRBV11-2
DNA: TGTGCCAGCAGCTTAGCCGGCACTGAAGCTTTCTTT
CDR3: CASSLAGTEAFF

size: -
J: TRBJ2-3
D: -
V: TRBV18
DNA: TGTGCCAGCTCACCACTCCGCACAGATACGCAGTATTTT
CDR3: CASSPLRTDTQYF

size: -
J: TRBJ2-5
D: -
V: TRBV6-1
DNA: TGTGCCAGCAGGGCGTCCGGGACCCCGCGGGAGACCCAGTACTTC
CDR3: CASRASGTPRETQYF

size: -
J: TRBJ1-5
D: -
V: TRBV7-3
DNA: TGTGCCAGCAGCTTTAATCAGCCCCAGCATTTT
CDR3: CASSFNQPQHF

size: once
J: TRBJ2-1
D: TRBD2
V: TRBV4-3
DNA: TGCGCCAGCAGCCAAGATCCGACTAGCGGGAGTTTTAACTACAATGAGCAGTTCTTC
CDR3: CASSQDPTSGSFNYNEQFF

size: -
J: TRBJ1-4
D: -
V: TRBV18
DNA: TGTGCCAGCTCACCACCGAGGTCGGTCCTAGGTGAAAAACTGTTTTTT
CDR3: CASSPPRSVLGEKLFF

size: -
J: TRBJ1-1
D: TRBD1
V: TRBV28
DNA: TGTGCCAGCAGAAGCAGACAGGGTTGGGTCGCTGAAGCTTTCTTT
CDR3: CASRSRQGWVAEAFF

size: -
J: TRBJ1-3
D: -
V: TRBV20-1
DNA: TGCAGTGCTAGGGGGGTAAACACCATATATTTT
CDR3: CSARGVNTIYF

size: many
J: TRBJ1-1
D: -
V: TRBV5-1
DNA: TGCGCCAGCAGCTTGGGGGCAGCAAACACTGAAGCTTTCTTT
CDR3: CASSLGAANTEAFF

size: -
J: TRBJ2-2
D: -
V: TRBV7-3
DNA: TGTGCCAGCAGCCAGACAGATACCGGGGAGCTGTTTTTT
CDR3: CASSQTDTGELFF

size: -
J: TRBJ2-7
D: -
V: TRBV14
DNA: TGTGCCAGCAGCCAAGAAAGTTGGGCCGACTCCTACGAGCAGTACTTC
CDR3: CASSQESWADSYEQYF

size: -
J: TRBJ2-5
D: -
V: TRBV30
DNA: TGTGCCTGGACCCAGGGAGAGTCTGTGGAGTACTTC
CDR3: CAWTQGESVEYF

size: -
J: TRBJ2-7
D: TRBD2
V: TRBV28
DNA: TGTGCCAGCAGTTTCCCTCAGCGGGAGCGAAAGCAGTACTTC
CDR3: CASSFPQRERKQYF

size: -
J: TRBJ2-3
D: -
V: TRBV19
DNA: TGTGCCAGCCGTATCAGGGGGAGGGGACCCCTAGGGGATACGCAGTATTTT
CDR3: CASRIRGRGPLGDTQYF

size: -
J: TRBJ2-1
D: -
V: TRBV28
DNA: TGTGCCAGCAGTTTGTGGGCGTCGGGTAGGAATGAGCAGTTCTTC
CDR3: CASSLWASGRNEQFF

size: -
J: TRBJ2-5
D: TRBD1
V: TRBV28
DNA: TGTGCCAGCAGTTTACTCTCGACAGGGGGGGATGAGCAGTACTTC
CDR3: CASSLLSTGGDEQYF

size: -
J: TRBJ1-2
D: -
V: TRBV19
DNA: TGTGCCAGTAGTAGAACCCCGGGGCAAGCTAACTATGGCTACACCTTC
CDR3: CASSRTPGQANYGYTF

size: -
J: TRBJ2-1
D: TRBD2
V: TRBV19
DNA: TGTGCCAGTAGACGCGTCGAGGGACTAAATGGGGAGCAGTTCTTC
CDR3: CASRRVEGLNGEQFF

size: -
J: TRBJ1-1
D: -
V: TRBV15
DNA: TGTGCCACCAGCAGAGATAATGGGTTAGCTTTCTTT
CDR3: CATSRDNGLAFF

size: few
J: TRBJ1-5
D: -
V: TRBV10-3
DNA: TGTGCCACCAAGACAGCGGGTTCAGCCCAGCATTTT
CDR3: CATKTAGSAQHF

size: once
J: TRBJ2-1
D: TRBD1
V: TRBV10-3
DNA: TGTGCCATTTCCGGGACAGGGGTGGGGAATGAGCAGTTCTTC
CDR3: CAISGTGVGNEQFF

size: -
J: TRBJ2-2
D: TRBD2
V: TRBV5-1
DNA: TGCGCCAGCAGCCAGACTAGCGGGGGGACCGGGGAGCTGTTTTTT
CDR3: CASSQTSGGTGELFF

size: once
J: TRBJ2-3
D: -
V: TRBV10-1
DNA: TGCGCCAGCAGAAGCGGTACTAGCACAGATACGCAGTATTTT
CDR3: CASRSGTSTDTQYF

size: many
J: TRBJ2-3
D: -
V: TRBV29-1
DNA: TGCAGCGTTGAAGGTGGACGTTGGGCAGGGAGGGATACGCAGTATTTT
CDR3: CSVEGGRWAGRDTQYF

size: -
J: TRBJ2-7
D: -
V: TRBV30
DNA: TGTGCCTGGAGTGTTAGTAACGGGCACGAGCAGTACTTC
CDR3: CAWSVSNGHEQYF

size: -
J: TRBJ2-5
D: -
V: TRBV29-1
DNA: TGCAGCGTTGATGACCCCGAAAGGGAGACCCAGTACTTC
CDR3: CSVDDPERETQYF

size: -
J: TRBJ1-5
D: TRBD1
V: TRBV27
DNA: TGTGCCAGCAGTCTTGCGGGACAGACAAATCAGCCCCAGCATTTT
CDR3: CASSLAGQTNQPQHF

size: -
J: TRBJ1-5
D: -
V: TRBV15
DNA: TGTGCCACCAGCAGAGATCAGGGACAATATAGCAATCAGCCCCAGCATTTT
CDR3: CATSRDQGQYSNQPQHF

size: -
J: TRBJ1-5
D: -
V: TRBV5-1
DNA: TGCGCCAGCAGCTCCACCTTTACGGGCAGACAGCCCCAGCATTTT
CDR3: CASSSTFTGRQPQHF

size: few
J: TRBJ2-1
D: -
V: TRBV5-1
DNA: TGCGCCAGCGCAGAATACAATGAGCAGTTCTTC
CDR3: CASAEYNEQFF

size: -
J: TRBJ2-7
D: -
V: TRBV7-9
DNA: TGTGCCAGCAGCTCCAGAGAGCGCCCGGCCTACGAGCAGTACTTC
CDR3: CASSSRERPAYEQYF

size: few
J: TRBJ2-7
D: -
V: TRBV7-9
DNA: TGTGCCAGCAGCCCGTTAGGCTACGAGCAGTACTTC
CDR3: CASSPLGYEQYF

size: few
J: TRBJ1-5
D: -
V: TRBV30
DNA: TGTGCCTGGAAAGGGCCCAATCAGCCCCAGCATTTT
CDR3: CAWKGPNQPQHF